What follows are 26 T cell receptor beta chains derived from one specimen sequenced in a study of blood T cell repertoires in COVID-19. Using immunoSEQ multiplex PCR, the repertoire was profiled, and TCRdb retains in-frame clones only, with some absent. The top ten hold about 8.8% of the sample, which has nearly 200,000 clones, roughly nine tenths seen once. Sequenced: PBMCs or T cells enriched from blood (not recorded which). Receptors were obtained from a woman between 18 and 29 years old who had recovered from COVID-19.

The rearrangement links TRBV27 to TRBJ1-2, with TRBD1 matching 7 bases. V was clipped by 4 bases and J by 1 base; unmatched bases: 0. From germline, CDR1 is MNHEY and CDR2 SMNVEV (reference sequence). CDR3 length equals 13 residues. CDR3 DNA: TGTGCCAGCAGTTCAGGGGGTAACTATGGCTACACCTTC. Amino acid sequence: CASSSGGNYGYTF.

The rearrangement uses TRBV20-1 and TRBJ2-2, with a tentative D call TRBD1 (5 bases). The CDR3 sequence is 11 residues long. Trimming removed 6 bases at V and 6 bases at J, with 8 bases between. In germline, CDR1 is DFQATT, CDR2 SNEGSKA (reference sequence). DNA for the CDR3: TGCAGTGCCCTACAGGCCGGGGAGCTGTTTTTT. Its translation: CSALQAGELFF.

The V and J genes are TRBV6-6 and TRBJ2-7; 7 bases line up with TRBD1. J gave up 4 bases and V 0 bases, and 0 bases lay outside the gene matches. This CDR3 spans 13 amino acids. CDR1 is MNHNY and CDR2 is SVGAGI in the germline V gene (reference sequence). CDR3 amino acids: CASSYSTGYEQYF. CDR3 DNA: TGTGCCAGCAGTTACTCGACAGGGTACGAGCAGTACTTC.

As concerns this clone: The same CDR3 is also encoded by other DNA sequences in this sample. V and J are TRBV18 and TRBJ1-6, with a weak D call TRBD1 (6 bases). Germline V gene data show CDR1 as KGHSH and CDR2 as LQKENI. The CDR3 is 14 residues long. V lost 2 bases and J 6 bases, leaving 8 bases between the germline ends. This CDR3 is CASSPGGVNSPLHF. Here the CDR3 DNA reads TGTGCCAGCTCACCAGGGGGCGTTAATTCACCCCTCCACTTT.

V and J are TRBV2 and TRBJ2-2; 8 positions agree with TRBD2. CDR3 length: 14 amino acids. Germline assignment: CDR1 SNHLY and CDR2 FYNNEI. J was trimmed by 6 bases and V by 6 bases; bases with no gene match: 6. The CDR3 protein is CASRMGLGPGELFF. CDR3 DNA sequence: TGTGCCAGCAGGATGGGACTAGGGCCCGGGGAGCTGTTTTTT.

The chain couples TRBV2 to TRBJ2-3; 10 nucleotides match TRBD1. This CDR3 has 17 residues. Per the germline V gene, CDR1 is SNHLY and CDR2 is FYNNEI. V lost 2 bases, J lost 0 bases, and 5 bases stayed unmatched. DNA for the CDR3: TGTGCCAGCAGTGAAACCCGACAGGGGGCTAGCACAGATACGCAGTATTTT. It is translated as CASSETRQGASTDTQYF. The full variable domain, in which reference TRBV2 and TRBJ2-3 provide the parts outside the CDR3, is EPEVTQTPSHQVTQMGQEVILRCVPISNHLYFYWYRQILGQKVEFLVSFYNNEISEKSEIFDDQFSVERPDGSNFTLKIRSTKLEDSAMYFCASSETRQGASTDTQYFGPGTRLTVL.

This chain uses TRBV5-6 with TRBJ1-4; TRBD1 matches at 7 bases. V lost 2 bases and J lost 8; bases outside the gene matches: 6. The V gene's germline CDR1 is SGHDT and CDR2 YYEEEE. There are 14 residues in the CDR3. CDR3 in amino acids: CASSFRQGGEKLFF. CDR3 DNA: TGTGCCAGCAGCTTTCGACAGGGTGGGGAAAAACTGTTTTTT.

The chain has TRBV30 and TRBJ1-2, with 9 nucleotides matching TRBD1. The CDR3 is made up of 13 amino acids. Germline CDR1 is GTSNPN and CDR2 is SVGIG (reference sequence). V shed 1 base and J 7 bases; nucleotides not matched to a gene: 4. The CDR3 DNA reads TGTGCCTGGAGTGGTGCACAGGGGGCTGGCTACACCTTC. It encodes CAWSGAQGAGYTF.

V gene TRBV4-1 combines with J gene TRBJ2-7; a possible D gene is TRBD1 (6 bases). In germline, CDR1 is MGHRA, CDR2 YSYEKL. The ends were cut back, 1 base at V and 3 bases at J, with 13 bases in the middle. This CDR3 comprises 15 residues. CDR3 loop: CASSQVLGGVYEQYF. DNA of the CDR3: TGCGCCAGCAGCCAAGTCCTAGGGGGAGTCTACGAGCAGTACTTC.

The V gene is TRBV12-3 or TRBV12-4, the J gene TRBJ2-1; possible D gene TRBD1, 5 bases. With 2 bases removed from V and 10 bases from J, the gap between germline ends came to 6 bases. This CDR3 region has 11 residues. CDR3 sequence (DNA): TGTGCCAGCAGTTTAAACAGGGAGCAGTTCTTC. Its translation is CASSLNREQFF.

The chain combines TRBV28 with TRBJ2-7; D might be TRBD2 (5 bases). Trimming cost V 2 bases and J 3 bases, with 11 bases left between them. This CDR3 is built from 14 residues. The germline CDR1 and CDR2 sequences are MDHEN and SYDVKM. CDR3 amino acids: CASSLNPGSYEQYF. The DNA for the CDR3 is TGTGCCAGCAGTTTAAACCCGGGAAGCTACGAGCAGTACTTC.

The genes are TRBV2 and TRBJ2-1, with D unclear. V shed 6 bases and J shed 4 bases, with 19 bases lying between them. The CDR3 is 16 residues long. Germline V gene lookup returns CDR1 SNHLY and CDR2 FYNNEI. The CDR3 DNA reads TGTGCCAGCAGGGTGACTGGAATGGTCTCTTACAATGAGCAGTTCTTC. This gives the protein CASRVTGMVSYNEQFF. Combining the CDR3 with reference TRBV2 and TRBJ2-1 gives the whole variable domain EPEVTQTPSHQVTQMGQEVILRCVPISNHLYFYWYRQILGQKVEFLVSFYNNEISEKSEIFDDQFSVERPDGSNFTLKIRSTKLEDSAMYFCASRVTGMVSYNEQFFGPGTRLTVL.

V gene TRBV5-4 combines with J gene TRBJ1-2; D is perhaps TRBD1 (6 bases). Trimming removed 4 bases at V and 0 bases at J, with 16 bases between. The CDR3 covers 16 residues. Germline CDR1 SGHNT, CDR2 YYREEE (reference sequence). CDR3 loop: CASSHTGIIANYGYTF. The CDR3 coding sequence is TGTGCCAGCAGCCATACAGGGATAATAGCTAACTATGGCTACACCTTC.

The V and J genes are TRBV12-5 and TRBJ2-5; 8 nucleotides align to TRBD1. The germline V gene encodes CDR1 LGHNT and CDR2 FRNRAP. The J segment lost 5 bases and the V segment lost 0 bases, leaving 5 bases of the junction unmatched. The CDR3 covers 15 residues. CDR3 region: CASGLVQGEEETQYF. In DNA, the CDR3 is TGTGCTAGTGGTTTGGTACAGGGGGAGGAGGAGACCCAGTACTTC.

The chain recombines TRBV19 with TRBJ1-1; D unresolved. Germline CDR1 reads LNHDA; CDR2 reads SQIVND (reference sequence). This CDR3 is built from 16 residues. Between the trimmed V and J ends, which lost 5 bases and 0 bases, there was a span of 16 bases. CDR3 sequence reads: CASSPGYLTMNTEAFF. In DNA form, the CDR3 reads TGTGCCAGTAGTCCCGGGTATCTCACGATGAACACTGAAGCTTTCTTT. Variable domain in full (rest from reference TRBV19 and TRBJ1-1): DGGITQSPKYLFRKEGQNVTLSCEQNLNHDAMYWYRQDPGQGLRLIYYSQIVNDFQKGDIAEGYSVSREKKESFPLTVTSAQKNPTAFYLCASSPGYLTMNTEAFFGQGTRLTVV.

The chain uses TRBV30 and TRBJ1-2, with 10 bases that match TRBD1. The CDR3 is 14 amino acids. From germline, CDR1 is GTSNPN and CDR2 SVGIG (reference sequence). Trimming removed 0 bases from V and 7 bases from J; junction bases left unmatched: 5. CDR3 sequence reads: CAWSVGTGAGGYTF. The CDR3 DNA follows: TGTGCCTGGAGTGTGGGGACAGGGGCCGGTGGCTACACCTTC.

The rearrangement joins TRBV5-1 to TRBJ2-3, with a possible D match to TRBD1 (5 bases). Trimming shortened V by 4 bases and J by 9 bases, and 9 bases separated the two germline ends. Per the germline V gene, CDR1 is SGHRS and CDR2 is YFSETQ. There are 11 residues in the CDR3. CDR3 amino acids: CASSQGYTQYF. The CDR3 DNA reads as TGCGCCAGCAGCCAGGGTTACACGCAGTATTTT.

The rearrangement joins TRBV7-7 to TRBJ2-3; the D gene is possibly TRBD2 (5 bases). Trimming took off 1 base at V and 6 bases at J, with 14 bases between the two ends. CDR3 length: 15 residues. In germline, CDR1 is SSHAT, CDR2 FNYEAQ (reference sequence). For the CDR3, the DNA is TGTGCCAGCAGCTTAGTGAAGCGAGGGTCCGATACGCAGTATTTT. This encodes CASSLVKRGSDTQYF.

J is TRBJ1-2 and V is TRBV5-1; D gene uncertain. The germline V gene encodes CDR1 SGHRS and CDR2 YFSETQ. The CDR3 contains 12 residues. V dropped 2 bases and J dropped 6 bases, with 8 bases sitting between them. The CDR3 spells CASSLSRDGYTF. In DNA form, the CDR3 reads TGCGCCAGCAGCTTATCACGGGATGGCTACACCTTC.

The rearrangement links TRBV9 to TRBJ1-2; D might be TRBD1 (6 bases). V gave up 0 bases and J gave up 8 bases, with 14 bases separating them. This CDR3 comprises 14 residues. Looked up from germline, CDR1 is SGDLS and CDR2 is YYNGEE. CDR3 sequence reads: CASSVERWGGGYTF. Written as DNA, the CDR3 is TGTGCCAGCAGCGTAGAGCGATGGGGGGGCGGCTACACCTTC.

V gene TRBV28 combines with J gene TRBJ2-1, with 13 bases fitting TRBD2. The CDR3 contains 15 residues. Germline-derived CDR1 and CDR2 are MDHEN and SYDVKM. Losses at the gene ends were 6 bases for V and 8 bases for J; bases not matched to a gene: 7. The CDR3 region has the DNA TGTGCCAGCAGCGTAGGACTAGCGGGGGTGGATGAGCAGTTCTTC. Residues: CASSVGLAGVDEQFF.

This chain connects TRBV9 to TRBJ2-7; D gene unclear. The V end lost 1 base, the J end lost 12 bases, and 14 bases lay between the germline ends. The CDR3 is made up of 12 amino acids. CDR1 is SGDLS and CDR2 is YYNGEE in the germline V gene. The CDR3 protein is CASSVPSNSLYF. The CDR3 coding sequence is TGTGCCAGCAGCGTACCTTCTAACAGCCTGTACTTC. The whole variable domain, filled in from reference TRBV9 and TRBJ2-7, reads DSGVTQTPKHLITATGQRVTLRCSPRSGDLSVYWYQQSLDQGLQFLIQYYNGEERAKGNILERFSAQQFPDLHSELNLSSLELGDSALYFCASSVPSNSLYFGPGTRLTVT.

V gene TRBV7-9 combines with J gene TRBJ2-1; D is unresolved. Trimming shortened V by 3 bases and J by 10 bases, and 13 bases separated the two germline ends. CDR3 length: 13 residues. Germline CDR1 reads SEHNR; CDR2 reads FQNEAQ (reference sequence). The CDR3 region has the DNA TGTGCCAGCAGCTTTGATAGTTTAGTCGAGCAGTTCTTC. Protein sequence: CASSFDSLVEQFF. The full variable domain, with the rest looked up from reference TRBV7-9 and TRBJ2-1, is DTGVSQNPRHKITKRGQNVTFRCDPISEHNRLYWYRQTLGQGPEFLTYFQNEAQLEKSRLLSDRFSAERPKGSFSTLEIQRTEQGDSAMYLCASSFDSLVEQFFGPGTRLTVL.

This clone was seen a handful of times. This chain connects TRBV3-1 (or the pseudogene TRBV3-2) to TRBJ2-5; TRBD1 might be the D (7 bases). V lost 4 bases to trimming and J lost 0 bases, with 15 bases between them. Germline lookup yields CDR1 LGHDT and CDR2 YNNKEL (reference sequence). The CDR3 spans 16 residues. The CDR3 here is CASSPSAGQHQETQYF. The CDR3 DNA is TGTGCCAGCAGCCCATCTGCGGGACAGCACCAAGAGACCCAGTACTTC.

The CDR3 DNA sequence: TGTGCCTGGAGTGCCGGGGAACAAGAGACCCAGTACTTC. It encodes CAWSAGEQETQYF. The chain is built from TRBV30 and TRBJ2-5, with a possible D match to TRBD2 (5 bases). Germline CDR1 GTSNPN, CDR2 SVGIG (reference sequence). CDR3 length: 13 amino acids. The V and J ends lost 1 base and 2 bases respectively, with 8 bases between them. The complete variable domain, with remaining parts taken from reference TRBV30 and TRBJ2-5, reads SQTIHQWPATLVQPVGSPLSLECTVEGTSNPNLYWYRQAAGRGLQLLFYSVGIGQISSEVPQNLSASRPQDRQFILSSKKLLLSDSGFYLCAWSAGEQETQYFGPGTRLLVL.

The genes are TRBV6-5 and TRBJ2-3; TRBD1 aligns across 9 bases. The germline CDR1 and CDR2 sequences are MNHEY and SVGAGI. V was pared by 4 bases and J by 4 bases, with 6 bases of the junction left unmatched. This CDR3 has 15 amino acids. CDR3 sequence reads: CASSSGTGFPDTQYF. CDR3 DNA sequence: TGTGCCAGCAGTTCCGGGACAGGGTTTCCAGATACGCAGTATTTT.